This passage covers 7 T cell receptor beta chains from one sample sequenced in a study of cytomegalovirus exposure and HLA in healthy donors. Primers for the PCR totalled 60 Vbeta and 13 Jbeta. Libraries were prepared by immunoSEQ multiplex PCR; TCRdb keeps only in-frame clonotypes and omits some of them. Its listing shows approximately 200,000 clones. Material: PBMCs. These receptors all come from a boy aged 5-17 years in good health and CMV-seronegative.

V is TRBV14 and J is TRBJ1-5; 8 bases fit TRBD1. This CDR3 is 17 amino acids long. V was pared by 0 bases and J by 9 bases, with 13 bases of the junction left unmatched. The germline V gene encodes CDR1 SGHDN and CDR2 FVKESK. DNA for the CDR3: TGTGCCAGCAGCCAAGATTTCGGGGGCAGGGGGCTACGGCCCCAGCATTTT. Amino acid sequence: CASSQDFGGRGLRPQHF. Together with reference TRBV14 and TRBJ1-5, the CDR3 gives the full variable domain: EAGVTQFPSHSVIEKGQTVTLRCDPISGHDNLYWYRRVMGKEIKFLLHFVKESKQDESGMPNNRFLAERTGGTYSTLKVQPAELEDSGVYFCASSQDFGGRGLRPQHFGDGTRLSIL.

The genes are TRBV27 and TRBJ1-2; 8 nucleotides align to TRBD1. This CDR3 spans 14 amino acids. Trimming took 3 bases from V and 8 from J; bases not matched to a gene: 8. The V gene's germline CDR1 is MNHEY and CDR2 SMNVEV (reference sequence). CDR3 nucleotide sequence: TGTGCCAGCAGTTTTGACAGGGGAGGTTCGGGCTACACCTTC. Its protein product is CASSFDRGGSGYTF.

This sequence joins TRBV9 and TRBJ1-3, with D maybe TRBD1 (5 bases). CDR1 is SGDLS, CDR2 YYNGEE, per germline. This CDR3 spans 16 amino acids. V lost 0 bases and J 4 bases, leaving 14 bases between the germline ends. CDR3 DNA sequence: TGTGCCAGCAGCGTAGCTGGCACCACAGGAGGAAACACCATATATTTT. Amino acids: CASSVAGTTGGNTIYF. Filled out from reference TRBV9 and TRBJ1-3, the complete variable domain reads DSGVTQTPKHLITATGQRVTLRCSPRSGDLSVYWYQQSLDQGLQFLIQYYNGEERAKGNILERFSAQQFPDLHSELNLSSLELGDSALYFCASSVAGTTGGNTIYFGEGSWLTVV.

The chain employs TRBV2 and TRBJ1-2; D uncertain. Germline V gene data show CDR1 as SNHLY and CDR2 as FYNNEI. The length of the CDR3 is 13 residues. The ends were cut back, 8 bases at V and 6 bases at J, with 16 bases in the middle. CDR3 sequence: CASGMVEGDGYTF. In DNA, the CDR3 is TGTGCCAGCGGGATGGTGGAGGGAGATGGCTACACCTTC.

The CDR3, as DNA: TGCGCCAGCAGCTCCATACCGGGACAAGGAGAGAATGGGGTATACTACGAGCAGTACTTC. Encoded protein: CASSSIPGQGENGVYYEQYF. V is TRBV5-1 and J is TRBJ2-7; a possible D gene is TRBD1 (6 bases). V was clipped by 3 bases and J by 3 bases, with 31 bases between them. Germline loops: CDR1 SGHRS, CDR2 YFSETQ. There are 20 residues in the CDR3.

V gene TRBV2 combines with J gene TRBJ1-5, with 8 bases lining up with TRBD1. The germline V gene has CDR1 SNHLY and CDR2 FYNNEI. This CDR3 is built from 15 residues. V shed 6 bases, J shed 4 bases, and the junction held 8 bases outside the gene matches. As DNA, the CDR3 is TGTGCCAGCAGCGGGGACAGGTTGGGTAATCAGCCCCAGCATTTT. It specifies CASSGDRLGNQPQHF.

The V call is TRBV7-9, the J call TRBJ1-1; weak D call: TRBD1 (6 bases). V shed 5 bases and J shed 1 base, with 8 bases lying between them. The CDR3 runs to 13 residues. The germline CDR1 and CDR2 sequences are SEHNR and FQNEAQ (reference sequence). The CDR3 sequence: CASSVQGNTEAFF. The CDR3 nucleotides are TGTGCCAGCAGCGTACAGGGGAACACTGAAGCTTTCTTT.